A single sample is the source of the 20 T cell receptor beta chains below, sequenced in a study of shared clonotypes between healthy human individuals. The table came from immunoSEQ multiplex PCR; TCRdb's copy has only in-frame clones and leaves some out. This sample yields about 2.4 million clones, of which over 85% are seen a single time; 0.14% belongs to the top ten. Sample: naive CD4+ T cells sorted from blood. Subset of the sample: CD45RA+ positively selected. Receptors were obtained from a man between 18 and 29 years old in good health.

This clone was seen once. J is TRBJ2-5 and V is TRBV5-1; TRBD2 agrees at 7 bases. V lost 7 bases to trimming and J lost 2 bases; unmatched junction nucleotides: 14. The germline V gene has CDR1 SGHRS and CDR2 YFSETQ. The CDR3 totals 16 residues. This chain's CDR3 is CASQQLGGMGQETQYF. As DNA, the CDR3 is TGCGCCAGCCAGCAACTCGGGGGGATGGGGCAAGAGACCCAGTACTTC.

V usage is TRBV5-5 and J usage is TRBJ2-5; possibly TRBD1 or TRBD2 for D (5 bases each). V was clipped by 3 bases and J by 2 bases, with 11 bases between them. Germline loops: CDR1 SGHKS, CDR2 YYEKEE (reference sequence). The CDR3 is made up of 14 amino acids. This CDR3 is CASSSGLVQETQYF. CDR3 nucleotide sequence: TGTGCCAGCAGCTCGGGGCTCGTTCAAGAGACCCAGTACTTC.

The gene calls are TRBV6-5 and TRBJ1-6; D is unresolved. The V gene lost 4 bases and the J gene lost 7 bases, with 8 bases spanning the gap. Germline V gives CDR1 MNHEY, CDR2 SVGAGI. CDR3 length: 13 residues. CDR3 nucleotides: TGTGCCAGCAGTTTCCAGGACAATTCACCCCTCCACTTT. Amino acids: CASSFQDNSPLHF.

V gene TRBV5-1 combines with J gene TRBJ1-4, with 7 positions matching TRBD1. The CDR3 length is 15 residues. Trimming at V came to 0 bases and at J to 7 bases, leaving 6 bases not matched to a gene. Per the germline V gene, CDR1 is SGHRS and CDR2 is YFSETQ. CDR3 sequence (DNA): TGCGCCAGCAGCTTGGAAGTTCAGGGGGGTGAAAAACTGTTTTTT. Its translation: CASSLEVQGGEKLFF. Full variable domain (rest looked up from reference TRBV5-1 and TRBJ1-4): KAGVTQTPRYLIKTRGQQVTLSCSPISGHRSVSWYQQTPGQGLQFLFEYFSETQRNKGNFPGRFSGRQFSNSRSEMNVSTLELGDSALYLCASSLEVQGGEKLFFGSGTQLSVL.

This chain joins TRBV28 and TRBJ1-5, with D possibly being TRBD1 (5 bases). CDR1 MDHEN and CDR2 SYDVKM come from the germline V gene. The CDR3 totals 17 residues. Trimming took 8 bases from V and 7 from J, leaving 27 bases between them. The CDR3 protein is CASCLGQGPVVGQPQHF. The CDR3 DNA reads TGTGCCAGCTGCCTAGGGCAGGGTCCCGTTGTTGGGCAGCCCCAGCATTTT.

The chain employs TRBV30 and TRBJ1-2; D unclear. Germline CDR1 reads GTSNPN; CDR2 reads SVGIG (reference sequence). The length of the CDR3 is 12 residues. Between the trimmed V and J ends, which lost 4 bases and 2 bases, there was a span of 8 bases. CDR3 in amino acids: CAWNPGNYGYTF. CDR3 sequence (DNA): TGTGCCTGGAATCCGGGAAACTATGGCTACACCTTC.

This rearrangement joins TRBV11-2 to TRBJ2-1; unclear D gene. Germline V gene lookup returns CDR1 SGHAT and CDR2 FQNNGV. Trimming took off 1 base at V and 13 bases at J, with 11 bases between the two ends. The length of the CDR3 is 12 residues. The CDR3 DNA reads as TGTGCCAGCAGCTTAGGTCGGCTGGGACAGTTCTTC. Its translation: CASSLGRLGQFF.

The gene calls are TRBV7-2 and TRBJ2-7, with 9 bases matching TRBD2. The CDR3 is made up of 17 amino acids. Germline V gene data show CDR1 as SGHTA and CDR2 as FQGNSA. J lost 3 bases, V lost 0 bases, and 9 bases had no gene match. The DNA for the CDR3 is TGTGCCAGCAGCTTAGCCTCTGGTAGCGGGAGTTTCTACGAGCAGTACTTC. Amino acid sequence: CASSLASGSGSFYEQYF.

The V gene is TRBV14, the J gene TRBJ2-7, with D possibly being TRBD2 (6 bases). V lost 5 bases to trimming and J lost 6 bases, with 20 bases between them. CDR3 length: 15 amino acids. Looked up from germline, CDR1 is SGHDN and CDR2 is FVKESK. CDR3 protein: CASSIKPGGGTEQYF. DNA of the CDR3: TGTGCCAGCAGCATTAAACCCGGAGGCGGGACCGAGCAGTACTTC. The whole variable domain, remainder taken from reference TRBV14 and TRBJ2-7, is EAGVTQFPSHSVIEKGQTVTLRCDPISGHDNLYWYRRVMGKEIKFLLHFVKESKQDESGMPNNRFLAERTGGTYSTLKVQPAELEDSGVYFCASSIKPGGGTEQYFGPGTRLTVT.

The V and J genes are TRBV18 and TRBJ2-5; tentative D call: TRBD2 (5 bases). CDR1 is KGHSH and CDR2 is LQKENI in the germline V gene. Between the trimmed V and J ends, which lost 3 bases and 3 bases, there was a span of 11 bases. The CDR3 loop spans 14 amino acids. The CDR3: CASSPGSVEETQYF. DNA of the CDR3: TGTGCCAGCTCACCTGGGAGTGTGGAAGAGACCCAGTACTTC.

This clone was seen only once. The chain uses TRBV7-2 and TRBJ2-3, with D perhaps matching TRBD1 (6 bases). V lost 1 base and J 3 bases, leaving 14 bases between the germline ends. The CDR3 length is 16 residues. The germline V gene encodes CDR1 SGHTA and CDR2 FQGNSA. The CDR3 DNA reads TGTGCCAGCAGCTTAGGCCACAGGGCGTCAACAGATACGCAGTATTTT. Translating gives CASSLGHRASTDTQYF.

The chain combines TRBV6-6 with TRBJ2-3; tentative D call: TRBD1 (6 bases). Trimming stripped 8 bases from V and 6 bases from J, with 21 bases between. Germline CDR1 is MNHNY and CDR2 is SVGAGI (reference sequence). The CDR3 spans 15 residues. The CDR3 DNA reads TGTGCCAGCTTGGGTCGAGACAGGACGGTTGATACGCAGTATTTT. Protein product: CASLGRDRTVDTQYF.

As for this clone: Other DNA sequences in this sample translate to the same CDR3. The V and J genes are TRBV5-1 and TRBJ1-4; the D gene is possibly TRBD1 (5 bases). CDR3 size: 15 residues. V was trimmed by 0 bases and J by 3 bases, leaving 9 bases between them. Germline CDR1 SGHRS, CDR2 YFSETQ. For the CDR3, the DNA is TGCGCCAGCAGCTTGGAGGCAGGGCCTAATGAAAAACTGTTTTTT. Translation: CASSLEAGPNEKLFF.

The gene calls are TRBV5-3 and TRBJ1-1, with a possible D match to TRBD1 (5 bases). TRBV5-3 is flagged as an ORF with uncertain function. The CDR3 extends over 14 amino acids. Trimming shortened V by 4 bases and J by 5 bases, and 15 bases separated the two germline ends. The CDR3 sequence is CARSQIDSRTEAFF. As DNA, the CDR3 is TGTGCCAGAAGCCAAATAGACAGTAGGACTGAAGCTTTCTTT.

This chain uses TRBV2 with TRBJ2-7, with TRBD2 as a possible D gene (6 bases). The germline CDR1 and CDR2 sequences are SNHLY and FYNNEI. The CDR3 is made up of 15 amino acids. Trimming pared 2 bases from V and 7 bases from J, leaving 18 bases between. CDR3 sequence: CASSERGGPLREQYF. The CDR3 nucleotides read TGTGCCAGCAGTGAAAGGGGAGGACCGCTAAGAGAGCAGTACTTC.

J is TRBJ2-7 and V is TRBV5-1; D might be TRBD1 or TRBD2, each matching 5 bases. Germline V gives CDR1 SGHRS, CDR2 YFSETQ. The CDR3 covers 15 residues. V was shortened by 5 bases and J by 1 base, with 16 bases between the two germline ends. CDR3 DNA: TGCGCCAGCAGGTCAGAGGGGTATCTATCCTACGAGCAGTACTTC. Translated: CASRSEGYLSYEQYF. Based on the CDR3 plus reference TRBV5-1 and TRBJ2-7, the full variable domain is KAGVTQTPRYLIKTRGQQVTLSCSPISGHRSVSWYQQTPGQGLQFLFEYFSETQRNKGNFPGRFSGRQFSNSRSEMNVSTLELGDSALYLCASRSEGYLSYEQYFGPGTRLTVT.

The gene calls are TRBV7-2 and TRBJ1-2; TRBD1 might be the D (5 bases). V lost 2 bases to trimming and J lost 8 bases, with 15 bases between them. Germline-derived CDR1 and CDR2 are SGHTA and FQGNSA. The CDR3 has 14 amino acids. DNA for the CDR3: TGTGCCAGCAGCTTATCACAGGCCTTCCCAGGCTACACCTTC. Its protein product is CASSLSQAFPGYTF.

The chain couples TRBV9 to TRBJ2-5; 7 nucleotides align to TRBD1. Trimming cost V 0 bases and J 7 bases; bases outside gene matches: 6. CDR1 and CDR2 from the germline V gene are SGDLS and YYNGEE. The CDR3 totals 14 residues. The CDR3 region has the DNA TGTGCCAGCAGCGTAGAGGGGACAGCCGGGACCCAGTACTTC. It specifies CASSVEGTAGTQYF.

About this clone: The same CDR3 also results from other DNA sequences found in this sample. The CDR3 reads CASRRTENTEAFF. DNA of the CDR3: TGTGCCAGCAGAAGGACTGAGAACACTGAAGCTTTCTTT. This rearrangement joins TRBV6-5 to TRBJ1-1, with no clear D. Trimming pared 6 bases from V and 1 base from J, leaving 9 bases between. Germline-derived CDR1 and CDR2 are MNHEY and SVGAGI. The CDR3 consists of 13 residues.

The chain combines TRBV7-3 with TRBJ2-2; TRBD1 agrees at 8 bases. Germline assignment: CDR1 SGHTA and CDR2 FQGTGA. V lost 8 bases and J lost 1; bases outside the gene matches: 3. CDR3 length: 14 residues. The CDR3 is CASRGTGNTGELFF. The DNA of the CDR3 is TGTGCCAGCCGTGGGACAGGGAACACCGGGGAGCTGTTTTTT. The variable domain in full, completed from reference TRBV7-3 and TRBJ2-2, reads GAGVSQTPSNKVTEKGKYVELRCDPISGHTALYWYRQSLGQGPEFLIYFQGTGAADDSGLPNDRFFAVRPEGSVSTLKIQRTERGDSAVYLCASRGTGNTGELFFGEGSRLTVL.